A selection of T cell receptor beta chains follows, all from one sample in a study of blood T cell repertoires in COVID-19. TCRdb's table, derived via immunoSEQ multiplex PCR, lists solely in-frame clones and lacks some. The sample holds 200,000 to 250,000 clones, 65% to 85% seen once. Material for sequencing was PBMCs or T cells enriched from blood (not recorded which). All receptors derive from a woman in her forties with acute COVID-19. The CDR3 runs from the conserved cysteine through the conserved F or W. The D gene is left open where the match is weak. Clone sizes are given selectively: once, few, many, or a class where the clone is expanded.

v_call	clone_size	d_call	j_call	cdr3_nt	cdr3_aa
TRBV5-1	.	.	TRBJ2-6	TGCGCCAGCAGCTTGAGACAGGGACTTTCTGGGGCCAACGTCCTGACTTTC	CASSLRQGLSGANVLTF
TRBV19	.	.	TRBJ1-2	TGTGCCAGTAGTCCTTCACAGGGTAGCGGCTACACCTTC	CASSPSQGSGYTF
TRBV7-8	.	TRBD1	TRBJ2-7	TGTGCCAGCAGCCTTGGACAGGTAGGAGACGAGCAGTACTTC	CASSLGQVGDEQYF
TRBV24-1	.	TRBD1	TRBJ2-7	TGTGCCACCAGTGGGACAGGTGCCGGATTTCCCTACGAGCAGTACTTC	CATSGTGAGFPYEQYF
TRBV7-8	many	TRBD1	TRBJ2-5	TGTGCCAGCAGCGAGAGACAGGGGGCGAAGTACCAAGAGACCCAGTACTTC	CASSERQGAKYQETQYF
TRBV6-6	few	.	TRBJ2-7	TGTGCCAGCAGTTTGGGAGCCCTCCACCGCGAGCAGTACTTC	CASSLGALHREQYF
TRBV5-6	.	.	TRBJ1-1	TGTGCCAGCAGCCAGGGTATGGCGAACACTGAAGCTTTCTTT	CASSQGMANTEAFF
TRBV5-1	.	TRBD2	TRBJ2-1	TGCGCCAGCAGCCCGATGCTAGCGGGAGGCAATGAGCAGTTCTTC	CASSPMLAGGNEQFF
TRBV6-2/TRBV6-3	.	.	TRBJ1-2	TGTGCCAGCAGTTACGGGCAGAATTATGGCTACACCTTC	CASSYGQNYGYTF
TRBV9	.	TRBD1	TRBJ1-5	TGTGCCAGCAGCTCGGGACAGAACTATCAGCCCCAGCATTTT	CASSSGQNYQPQHF
TRBV25-1	.	TRBD1	TRBJ1-2	TGTGCCAGCAGTGAATTTGATGGGACAGGGGGTGCTTTGAATGGCTACACCTTC	CASSEFDGTGGALNGYTF
TRBV11-2	.	TRBD2	TRBJ2-2	TGTGCCAGCAGCTTACTAGCGGGGCAGAACACCGGGGAGCTGTTTTTT	CASSLLAGQNTGELFF
TRBV27	.	TRBD1	TRBJ2-7	TGTGCCAGCAGCCCAAACTCAGGGACAGGTAGGGCCTACGAGCAGTACTTC	CASSPNSGTGRAYEQYF
TRBV7-6	.	.	TRBJ2-1	TGTGCCAGCAGCTCCGGACCTACGGGGTACAATGAGCAGTTCTTC	CASSSGPTGYNEQFF
TRBV6-5	few	.	TRBJ1-6	TGTGCCGGAGGGACGTCCTATAATTCACCCCTCCACTTT	CAGGTSYNSPLHF
TRBV24-1	.	.	TRBJ2-3	TGTGCCACCAGTGACACTCGCACAGATACGCAGTATTTT	CATSDTRTDTQYF
TRBV6-5	.	TRBD2	TRBJ2-1	TGTGCCAGCGTCGGTCTAGCGGGGAGCAATGAGCAGTTCTTC	CASVGLAGSNEQFF
TRBV18	few	.	TRBJ2-3	TGTGCCAGCTCACCACCGAACGAGGCAGATACGCAGTATTTT	CASSPPNEADTQYF
TRBV11-2	.	TRBD1	TRBJ1-4	TGTGCCAGCAGCTTCGACAGGGCTAGTGAAAAACTGTTTTTT	CASSFDRASEKLFF
TRBV30	.	.	TRBJ2-7	TGTGCCTGGAGTGAACAGGGTTATCTGTCCTACGAGCAGTACTTC	CAWSEQGYLSYEQYF
TRBV5-1	.	TRBD1	TRBJ1-2	TGCGCCAGCAGCCTAGACAGGGGGCAGGGTGGCTACACCTTC	CASSLDRGQGGYTF
TRBV5-1	.	TRBD1	TRBJ1-2	TGCGCCAGCAGCCAAACTGGGACAGGGTATGGCTACACCTTC	CASSQTGTGYGYTF
TRBV9	.	TRBD1	TRBJ2-1	TGTGCCAGCAGCGGGGACAGAGGACCCTACAATGAGCAGTTCTTC	CASSGDRGPYNEQFF
TRBV24-1	.	TRBD1	TRBJ1-5	TGTGCCACCAGACAGGGGGGACAGGACAATCAGCCCCAGCATTTT	CATRQGGQDNQPQHF
TRBV30	.	TRBD2	TRBJ2-1	TGTGCCTGGAGACCTAGCGGGGGAAGGGATGAGCAGTTCTTC	CAWRPSGGRDEQFF
TRBV10-1	once	TRBD1	TRBJ2-7	TGCGCCAGCTCCCGGGACAGGGCCAACGAGCAGTACTTC	CASSRDRANEQYF
TRBV2	once	TRBD2	TRBJ2-5	TGTGCCGCCGAGGGGCTAGCGGGAGGGGAGACCCAGTACTTC	CAAEGLAGGETQYF
TRBV7-2	.	.	TRBJ1-1	TGTGCCAGCACCACACTACTACGGCCTGAAGCTTTCTTT	CASTTLLRPEAFF
TRBV5-1	.	.	TRBJ1-6	TGCGCCAGCAGCCTAGAATCGACAGGTACGGGATCACCCCTCCACTTT	CASSLESTGTGSPLHF
TRBV11-3	few	.	TRBJ2-3	TGTGCCAGCAGCCAGCACGGAGACCGGGGAGATACGCAGTATTTT	CASSQHGDRGDTQYF
TRBV11-2	once	.	TRBJ2-3	TGTGCCAGCAGCTTAATCGCAAGAGGCGGCCCGAGCACAGATACGCAGTATTTT	CASSLIARGGPSTDTQYF